A selection of T cell receptor beta chains follows, all from one sample in a study of blood T cell repertoires in COVID-19. Only in-frame clones appear in the TCRdb table, and some are missing; sequencing was by immunoSEQ multiplex PCR. The repertoire holds around 81,000 clones, with approximately 80% as singletons. Sequences were obtained from peripheral blood. These receptors all come from an older man with acute or convalescent COVID-19. The conserved cysteine and the conserved F or W are not part of the CDR3 here. D genes are given only for firm matches.

v_gene	d_gene	j_gene	CDR3aa
TRBV7-3	.	TRBJ2-7	ASSASAGYEQY
TRBV7-3	TRBD1	TRBJ1-2	ASSLLPGGGYGYT
TRBV4-1	.	TRBJ2-2	ASSRALMNTGELF
TRBV7-3	TRBD2	TRBJ2-1	ASSPLAGGNYNEQF
TRBV29-1	TRBD1	TRBJ1-2	SVGASGQGYGGYT
TRBV12-3/TRBV12-4	TRBD1	TRBJ2-1	ASSLSTGLKKF
TRBV19	.	TRBJ1-5	ASSIWGDQPQH
TRBV29-1	TRBD1	TRBJ2-7	SVVKPGQAYEQY
TRBV3-1/TRBV3-2	.	TRBJ2-2	ASSQLIGGTGELF
TRBV6-6	.	TRBJ2-5	ASSYQKETQY
TRBV28	TRBD2	TRBJ2-3	ASEDSGGRGDTQY
TRBV6-6	TRBD1	TRBJ1-1	ASNIDRDLEAF
TRBV27	TRBD1	TRBJ2-6	ASSPTQGAARGANVLT
TRBV18	TRBD1	TRBJ2-7	ASSPLSRDRGSREGHEQY
TRBV30	.	TRBJ2-2	AWSNLGQNTGELF
TRBV7-3	TRBD2	TRBJ2-1	ASSLSASGYNEQF
TRBV7-9	.	TRBJ1-2	ASSSLGEGPSNYGYT
TRBV19	.	TRBJ1-1	ASSMSGVWSNIEAF
TRBV19	.	TRBJ1-5	ASSPKGDTSSGRNQPQH
TRBV3-1/TRBV3-2	.	TRBJ1-6	ASSPPRDSPLH
TRBV27	.	TRBJ1-1	ASSFGQRNTEAF
TRBV28	TRBD1	TRBJ2-7	ASSTHNRGEQY
TRBV27	.	TRBJ1-5	ASSLARSNQPQH
TRBV25-1	.	TRBJ1-3	ASPPAGNGNTIY
TRBV6-2/TRBV6-3	TRBD2	TRBJ2-3	ASSYFVPYGRVFSSTDTQY
TRBV19	.	TRBJ1-5	ASSPYRDYSNQPQH
TRBV12-3/TRBV12-4	.	TRBJ1-6	ASSFSGSPLH
TRBV28	.	TRBJ1-5	ASSSKNQGGKQPQH
TRBV6-1	.	TRBJ1-5	ASSSRANQPQH
TRBV6-5	.	TRBJ2-7	ASRGGPSYEQY
TRBV6-2/TRBV6-3	TRBD2	TRBJ2-7	ASSRRTSGRRHEQY
TRBV2	.	TRBJ1-6	ASSEKPSNSPLH
TRBV5-1	.	TRBJ1-4	ASSLGRGSGLDEKLF
TRBV6-2/TRBV6-3	.	TRBJ1-5	ASSYPQNQGLGNQPQH
TRBV27	.	TRBJ1-5	ASSFNQPQH
TRBV24-1	TRBD2	TRBJ2-1	ATSDLLQGLETSDSSEQF
TRBV4-2	TRBD2	TRBJ2-1	ASSQASGGDNEQF
TRBV19	.	TRBJ2-2	ASEGLDKYTGELF
TRBV4-1	.	TRBJ2-3	ASSPLGATDTQY
TRBV15	TRBD1	TRBJ2-7	ATSSLDRGLTYEQY
TRBV12-3/TRBV12-4	.	TRBJ2-5	ASSEASWETQY
TRBV18	TRBD2	TRBJ2-1	ASSPTSGRSREQF
TRBV28	.	TRBJ1-2	ASSLGGGYGYT
TRBV24-1	.	TRBJ1-2	ATSPGSYGYT
TRBV19	.	TRBJ1-6	ASSIEMRTPLH
TRBV5-5	TRBD1	TRBJ2-1	ASSGTGGPYDPYNEQF
TRBV7-6	.	TRBJ1-1	ASSLSEGMNTEAF
TRBV6-1	.	TRBJ1-2	ASSERAGRDTKAKAYGYT
TRBV6-2/TRBV6-3	TRBD1	TRBJ1-2	ASSYSGQLYGYT
TRBV12-2	.	TRBJ2-6	ASRPRLWDFCGANVLT
TRBV19	TRBD1	TRBJ1-2	ASSLNWDRGNGYT
TRBV7-2	TRBD1	TRBJ1-1	ASSTNRGTEAF